The 4 T cell receptor beta chains below all came from one sample that was sequenced in a study of OX40 agonist ivuxolimab in advanced cancers. TCRdb's table, derived via immunoSEQ multiplex PCR, lists solely in-frame clones and lacks some. Of under 85,000 clones in the sample, roughly 90% were seen once. The sequencing used CD4+ or CD8+ T cells sorted from blood, collected in a trial of the OX40 agonist ivuxolimab. The source of these receptors is an adult with an advanced solid tumor such as melanoma, head and neck, liver or kidney cancer.

This clone was picked up a small number of times. This chain uses TRBV11-2 with TRBJ2-7; 7 nucleotides match TRBD2. CDR3 length: 13 amino acids. V dropped 5 bases and J dropped 0; count of bases not matched to a gene: 1. From germline, CDR1 is SGHAT and CDR2 FQNNGV. The CDR3 sequence is CASSQRDSYEQYF. The DNA of the CDR3 is TGTGCCAGCAGCCAGCGGGACTCCTACGAGCAGTACTTC. The full variable domain, completed using reference TRBV11-2 and TRBJ2-7, is EAGVAQSPRYKIIEKRQSVAFWCNPISGHATLYWYQQILGQGPKLLIQFQNNGVVDDSQLPKDRFSAERLKGVDSTLKIQPAKLEDSAVYLCASSQRDSYEQYFGPGTRLTVT.

The rearrangement joins TRBV7-6 to TRBJ2-3, with 9 bases matching TRBD2. The CDR3 consists of 16 residues. V dropped 5 bases and J dropped 4; count of bases not matched to a gene: 10. Germline V lookup: CDR1 SGHVS, CDR2 FNYEAQ. The DNA of the CDR3 is TGTGCCAGCAGCCTCTTAGCGGGAGAGGGCGCAGATACGCAGTATTTT. Encoded protein: CASSLLAGEGADTQYF.

The chain couples TRBV6-1 to TRBJ2-3, with TRBD1 as a possible D gene (6 bases). The CDR3 runs 13 residues. Trimming left V 3 bases short and J 13 bases short, with 17 bases between. CDR1 is MNHNS, CDR2 SASEGT, per germline. In nucleotides, the CDR3 is TGTGCCAGCAGTGACAGGACAGAGGGTGAGGAGTATTTT. This codes for CASSDRTEGEEYF.

V is TRBV6-6 and J is TRBJ2-2; perhaps TRBD2 as D (5 bases). CDR1 is MNHNY, CDR2 SVGAGI, per germline (reference sequence). Between the trimmed V and J ends, which lost 8 bases and 2 bases, there was a span of 12 bases. This CDR3 is built from 14 residues. Written as DNA, the CDR3 is TGTGCCAGCCAACGTACGGGAAACACCGGGGAGCTGTTTTTT. Its protein product is CASQRTGNTGELFF.